The 32 T cell receptor beta chains below were found in one sample sequenced in a study of CXCR3-negative and CXCR3-positive naive CD8 T cells. Overall study results and limits: Naive cells with CXCR3 showed TRB CDR3s that were more hydrophobic than those in CXCR3-negative naive cells.

The antigens of these receptors remain unknown. The authors made the TRB cDNA libraries by 5' RACE using UMI labels. TCRdb reanalyzed the 5' RACE reads, giving one entry per CDR3 protein sequence and no DNA. The table counts about 57,000 distinct CDR3 sequences; more than 0.45% lies in the top ten. Sequencing used naive CXCR3+ CD8+ T cells from blood. Described subset: CD45RO-CCR7+CD27+CD95- naive CD8+ T cells expressing CXCR3 (TNR3+). The source is a human donor in good health. Some clones in this sample may be carry-over from other donors' samples.

This chain uses TRBV7-9 with TRBJ2-3; TCRdb outputs TRBD1, but without DNA this stays unchecked. CDR1 SEHNR and CDR2 FQNEAQ come from the germline V gene (reference sequence). The CDR3 length is 16 residues. The CDR3 sequence: CASIPPFAPGTDTQYF.

The rearrangement uses TRBV12-3 or TRBV12-4 and TRBJ2-4; TCRdb's D gene call, TRBD1, goes unchecked for lack of DNA. The CDR3 runs to 13 residues. CDR3 loop: CASSPDRGDIQYF.

The chain carries TRBV10-3 and TRBJ2-7; TCRdb outputs TRBD1, but without DNA this stays unchecked. Germline assignment: CDR1 ENHRY and CDR2 SYGVKD. The CDR3 spans 15 residues. CDR3 sequence reads: CAISESDRGNWEQYF.

V is TRBV5-1 and J is TRBJ2-7. This CDR3 has 13 amino acids. The germline CDR1 and CDR2 sequences are SGHRS and YFSETQ. The CDR3: CASSLAPDYEQYF.

The chain links TRBV12-3 or TRBV12-4 to TRBJ2-5; TCRdb's D call, TRBD1, is unchecked because there is no DNA. The CDR3 extends over 13 amino acids. The CDR3 reads CASRARGLETQYF.

This CDR3 is CASSAPSGVGAFF. The chain couples TRBV7-9 to TRBJ1-1. The germline V gene has CDR1 SEHNR and CDR2 FQNEAQ (reference sequence). The CDR3 runs 13 residues.

V is TRBV20-1 and J is TRBJ1-1; TCRdb designates TRBD1, a call that cannot be tested without DNA. The CDR3 runs to 13 residues. CDR1 DFQATT and CDR2 SNEGSKA come from the germline V gene (reference sequence). The CDR3: CSAAPGLNTEAFF.

The CDR3 spells CASSEPAGVVYEQYF. The chain links TRBV6-1 to TRBJ2-7; lacking DNA, the TRBD2 call made by TCRdb goes unchecked. This CDR3 region has 15 residues. From germline, CDR1 is MNHNS and CDR2 SASEGT.

CDR3 amino acids: CASSLQGVLNEQFF. The chain links TRBV19 to TRBJ2-1; TCRdb lists TRBD1, though no DNA is available to test this call. Germline lookup yields CDR1 LNHDA and CDR2 SQIVND (reference sequence). The CDR3 consists of 14 residues.

The rearrangement links TRBV25-1 to TRBJ2-1. Germline assignment: CDR1 MGHDK and CDR2 SYGVNS. The length of the CDR3 is 14 residues. The CDR3 spells CASSDYLGYNEQFF.

The chain employs TRBV29-1 and TRBJ2-7; TCRdb's D call of TRBD2 is untestable without DNA. The CDR3 contains 13 residues. Per the germline V gene, CDR1 is SQVTM and CDR2 is ANQGSEA. This CDR3 reads CSVTSGGAYEQYF.

V is TRBV28 and J is TRBJ2-7. CDR1 is MDHEN and CDR2 is SYDVKM in the germline V gene. This CDR3 spans 13 amino acids. CDR3 in amino acids: CASSLAASYEQYF.

The rearrangement joins TRBV6-2 or TRBV6-3 to TRBJ2-7; the D call from TCRdb, TRBD1, cannot be confirmed without DNA. This CDR3 has 12 amino acids. Germline-derived CDR1 and CDR2 are MNHEY and SVGEGT. The CDR3: CASSSVGAEQYF.

The CDR3 loop reads CASSPHLDPNTEAFF. The J gene is TRBJ1-1, the V gene TRBV7-3. The CDR3 has 15 residues. Germline CDR1 SGHTA, CDR2 FQGTGA.

CDR3 in amino acids: CSARDEAGGYEQYF. The rearrangement joins TRBV20-1 to TRBJ2-7; TCRdb's assignment of TRBD1 cannot be checked, as there is no DNA. The CDR3 totals 14 residues. Germline CDR1 reads DFQATT; CDR2 reads SNEGSKA (reference sequence).

The CDR3 reads CATSSNLRPSEETQYF. This chain joins TRBV15 and TRBJ2-5. The length of the CDR3 is 16 residues. The germline V gene has CDR1 LNHNV and CDR2 YYDKDF (reference sequence). The whole variable domain, remainder taken from reference TRBV15 and TRBJ2-5, is DAMVIQNPRYQVTQFGKPVTLSCSQTLNHNVMYWYQQKSSQAPKLLFHYYDKDFNNEADTPDNFQSRRPNTSFCFLDIRSPGLGDTAMYLCATSSNLRPSEETQYFGPGTRLLVL.

The rearrangement uses TRBV4-2 and TRBJ1-2; the D gene TCRdb calls, TRBD1, cannot be checked with no DNA. The CDR3 runs 17 residues. Per the germline V gene, CDR1 is LGHNA and CDR2 is YNFKEQ. CDR3 sequence reads: CASSKEYTVGANYGYTF.

The rearrangement uses TRBV7-3 and TRBJ2-1; without DNA, the TCRdb call of TRBD2 cannot be checked. CDR3 length equals 15 residues. The germline gives CDR1 SGHTA, CDR2 FQGTGA. This CDR3 reads CASSLTPGLYNEQFF.

This chain uses TRBV7-7 with TRBJ2-5; TCRdb's D gene call, TRBD1, goes unchecked for lack of DNA. This CDR3 has 15 amino acids. Germline values: CDR1 SSHAT, CDR2 FNYEAQ (reference sequence). The CDR3 spells CASSLDLDSFETQYF. Filled out from reference TRBV7-7 and TRBJ2-5, the complete variable domain reads GAGVSQSPRYKVTKRGQDVTLRCDPISSHATLYWYQQALGQGPEFLTYFNYEAQPDKSGLPSDRFSAERPEGSISTLTIQRTEQRDSAMYRCASSLDLDSFETQYFGPGTRLLVL.

The chain couples TRBV29-1 to TRBJ2-7; lacking DNA, the TRBD1 call made by TCRdb goes unchecked. CDR1 is SQVTM, CDR2 ANQGSEA, per germline. CDR3 length equals 12 residues. The CDR3 region is CSVRTESYEQYF.

V and J are TRBV19 and TRBJ2-7; checking the TCRdb D call of TRBD1 is not possible without DNA. The CDR3 runs 13 residues. Germline CDR1 LNHDA, CDR2 SQIVND (reference sequence). The CDR3 is CASSITDNYEQYF.

The chain is built from TRBV12-3 or TRBV12-4 and TRBJ1-1. This CDR3 comprises 11 residues. CDR3 residues: CASSFSTEAFF.

The chain links TRBV29-1 to TRBJ2-7. The CDR3 contains 12 residues. Germline V gives CDR1 SQVTM, CDR2 ANQGSEA. The CDR3 is CSVKDWVQEQYF.

The chain employs TRBV6-1 and TRBJ2-7; there is no DNA to check the TCRdb D call of TRBD1. Germline assignment: CDR1 MNHNS and CDR2 SASEGT. This CDR3 has 14 residues. CDR3 protein: CASTGDMDDYEQYF.

The chain has TRBV14 and TRBJ2-1; checking the TCRdb D call of TRBD2 is not possible without DNA. The CDR3 has 15 amino acids. Germline V gene lookup returns CDR1 SGHDN and CDR2 FVKESK. CDR3 loop: CASSHLAGGLDEQFF. The whole variable domain, remainder taken from reference TRBV14 and TRBJ2-1, is EAGVTQFPSHSVIEKGQTVTLRCDPISGHDNLYWYRRVMGKEIKFLLHFVKESKQDESGMPNNRFLAERTGGTYSTLKVQPAELEDSGVYFCASSHLAGGLDEQFFGPGTRLTVL.

The chain couples TRBV18 to TRBJ2-7. Per the germline V gene, CDR1 is KGHSH and CDR2 is LQKENI. The CDR3 length is 14 residues. This CDR3 reads CASSPQDSPYEQYF.

This chain links TRBV6-2 or TRBV6-3 with TRBJ1-1. In germline, CDR1 is MNHEY, CDR2 SVGEGT. CDR3 length: 16 residues. This chain's CDR3 is CASSPLDPTENTEAFF.

The chain carries TRBV4-3 and TRBJ1-1. Germline V gene sequence: CDR1 LGHNA, CDR2 YSLEER. The CDR3 covers 13 residues. The CDR3 reads CASSQARYTEAFF.

The chain joins TRBV13 to TRBJ2-3; TCRdb lists TRBD1, though no DNA is available to test this call. Germline-derived CDR1 and CDR2 are PRHDT and FYEKMQ (reference sequence). The CDR3 spans 16 residues. CDR3 sequence reads: CASSSPGRLATDTQYF.

V is TRBV20-1 and J is TRBJ2-5; with no DNA, the TCRdb D assignment of TRBD1 cannot be verified. Germline CDR1 and CDR2: DFQATT and SNEGSKA (reference sequence). The CDR3 is 15 residues long. The CDR3 region is CSAPWEGGAEETQYF.

This chain joins TRBV12-3 or TRBV12-4 and TRBJ2-7; without DNA, the TCRdb call of TRBD1 cannot be checked. The CDR3 loop spans 14 amino acids. The CDR3 loop is CASSEDRDSYEQYF.

The chain joins TRBV4-3 to TRBJ2-7; TCRdb selects TRBD1, and the lack of DNA leaves this call unchecked. The germline V gene has CDR1 LGHNA and CDR2 YSLEER. CDR3 length: 15 amino acids. The CDR3 spells CASSQVKGGTYEQYF.